This T cell receptor beta chain was found in a study of shared clonotypes between healthy human individuals. Study as a whole: Sampling drew on donors who were a couple of women and a few men aged 18 to 49.

Study-wide results and limits: Generation probabilities were higher for clonotypes shared across all four sorted-subset donors than for unshared ones.

Genomic DNA belonging to each subset was distributed in equal measure over several immunoSEQ plates. How the authors handled the data: ImmunoSEQ junction-only sequences lacked quality scores, so their filtering differed. Profiling relied on immunoSEQ multiplex PCR, and the TCRdb table lists in-frame clones only, not all of them. V and J calls and clone size follow that table, whereas D and trimming were derived from the DNA. This repertoire shows roughly 2.5 million clones, roughly nine tenths found once; its top ten account for 0.14%. A note on this clone: Its antigen is undetermined.

This TCR was recovered from a man in his late teens or twenties in good health. The sample consisted of naive CD4+ T cells sorted from blood. Subset reported: CD45RA+ positively selected.

CDR3 nucleotides: TGCGCCAGCAGCCCCGCGGGGGCCGGGGATACGCAGTATTTT. Its translation: CASSPAGAGDTQYF. The rearrangement links TRBV5-1 to TRBJ2-3, with a possible D match to TRBD2 (7 bases). CDR1 SGHRS and CDR2 YFSETQ come from the germline V gene. Deletions cut 4 bases from V and 6 bases from J, with 15 bases between. The CDR3 totals 14 residues.